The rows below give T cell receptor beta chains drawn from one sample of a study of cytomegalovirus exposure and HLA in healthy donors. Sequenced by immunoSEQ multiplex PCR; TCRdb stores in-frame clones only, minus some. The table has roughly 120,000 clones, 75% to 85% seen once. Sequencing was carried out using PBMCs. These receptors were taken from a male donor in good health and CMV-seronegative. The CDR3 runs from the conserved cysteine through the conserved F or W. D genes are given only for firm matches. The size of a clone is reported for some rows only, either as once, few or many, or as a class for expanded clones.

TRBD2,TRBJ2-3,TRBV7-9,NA,CSSSLGTSWSTDTQYF,TGTTCCAGCAGCTTAGGGACTAGCTGGAGCACAGATACGCAGTATTTT
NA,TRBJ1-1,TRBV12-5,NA,CASGWGTPNTEAFF,TGTGCTAGTGGTTGGGGGACACCGAACACTGAAGCTTTCTTT
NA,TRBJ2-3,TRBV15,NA,CATSRDGGLYTQYF,TGTGCCACCAGCAGAGACGGGGGACTTTATACGCAGTATTTT
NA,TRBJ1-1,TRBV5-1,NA,CASSPRRLGQRDTEAFF,TGCGCCAGCAGCCCCCGGAGACTGGGGCAGCGCGACACTGAAGCTTTCTTT
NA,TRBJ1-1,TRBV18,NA,CASSPGLNTEAFF,TGTGCCAGCTCACCAGGGCTGAACACTGAAGCTTTCTTT
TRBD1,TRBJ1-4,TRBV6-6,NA,CASSPTGSGEKLFF,TGTGCCAGCAGTCCGACAGGGTCGGGTGAAAAACTGTTTTTT
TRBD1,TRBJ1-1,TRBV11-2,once,CASSLETGSGTNTEAFF,TGTGCCAGCAGCTTAGAGACAGGGTCGGGGACGAACACTGAAGCTTTCTTT
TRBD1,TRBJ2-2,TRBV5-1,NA,CASSLALRGHNTGELFF,TGCGCCAGCAGCTTGGCCCTAAGGGGGCATAACACCGGGGAGCTGTTTTTT
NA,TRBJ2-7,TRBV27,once,CASSSRSSGHPSYEQYF,TGTGCCAGCAGTTCGAGGTCTTCGGGACACCCCTCCTACGAGCAGTACTTC
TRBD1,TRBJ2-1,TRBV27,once,CAAKGQGRGEQFF,TGTGCCGCCAAGGGACAGGGGAGAGGTGAGCAGTTCTTC
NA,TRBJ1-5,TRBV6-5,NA,CASSRDGSGNRPQHF,TGTGCCAGCAGCCGCGATGGGTCAGGTAATCGGCCCCAGCATTTT
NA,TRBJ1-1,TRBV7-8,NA,CASSLGGANTEAFF,TGTGCCAGCAGCTTAGGGGGAGCGAACACTGAAGCTTTCTTT
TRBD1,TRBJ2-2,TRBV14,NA,CASSQGRAGGLPGELFF,TGTGCCAGCAGCCAAGGAAGGGCAGGGGGTTTGCCCGGGGAGCTGTTTTTT
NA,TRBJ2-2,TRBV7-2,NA,CASSLESTTGELFF,TGTGCCAGCAGCTTAGAGTCTACCACCGGGGAGCTGTTTTTT
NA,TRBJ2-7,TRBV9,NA,CASSVAATSREQYF,TGTGCCAGCAGCGTAGCGGCTACCTCTAGGGAGCAGTACTTC
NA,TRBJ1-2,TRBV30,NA,CAWSSGNYGYTF,TGTGCCTGGAGCTCAGGGAACTATGGCTACACCTTC
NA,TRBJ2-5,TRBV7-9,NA,CASSPQTPGVFKETQYF,TGTGCCAGCAGCCCACAGACACCAGGGGTCTTTAAGGAGACCCAGTACTTC
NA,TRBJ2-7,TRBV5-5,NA,CASSRPTGSEVYEQYF,TGTGCCAGCAGCCGACCCACAGGGTCGGAGGTATACGAGCAGTACTTC
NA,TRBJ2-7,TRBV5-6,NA,CASSLGTHSYEQYF,TGTGCCAGCAGCTTGGGGACTCACTCCTACGAGCAGTACTTC
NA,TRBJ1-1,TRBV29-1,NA,CSVDRGIRNEAFF,TGCAGCGTTGATAGAGGGATCAGGAATGAAGCTTTCTTT
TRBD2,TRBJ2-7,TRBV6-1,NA,CASSERLAGGFSGSYEQYF,TGTGCCAGCAGTGAGCGGCTAGCGGGAGGTTTTTCTGGGTCCTACGAGCAGTACTTC
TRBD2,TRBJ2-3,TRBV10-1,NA,CASSESWTSGTLRTDTQYF,TGCGCCAGCAGTGAGTCATGGACTAGCGGAACACTTCGCACAGATACGCAGTATTTT
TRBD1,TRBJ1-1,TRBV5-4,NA,CASSMGQVGGTEAFF,TGTGCCAGCAGCATGGGACAGGTAGGGGGCACTGAAGCTTTCTTT
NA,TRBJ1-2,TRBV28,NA,CASSWTENYGYTF,TGTGCCAGCAGTTGGACAGAGAACTATGGCTACACCTTC
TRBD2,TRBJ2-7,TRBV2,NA,CASRREGYEQYF,TGTGCCAGCCGACGGGAGGGCTACGAGCAGTACTTC
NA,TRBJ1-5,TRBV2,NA,CARGEHGGQPQHF,TGTGCCAGAGGGGAACACGGGGGTCAGCCCCAGCATTTT
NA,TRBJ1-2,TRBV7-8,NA,CASSLSASDFYGYTF,TGTGCCAGCAGCTTGTCGGCTTCAGACTTCTATGGCTACACCTTC
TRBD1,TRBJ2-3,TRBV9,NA,CASSQGAGTDTQYF,TGTGCCAGCAGCCAGGGGGCGGGCACAGATACGCAGTATTTT
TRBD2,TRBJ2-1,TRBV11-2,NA,CASSRQTSGYNEQFF,TGTGCCAGCAGCAGGCAAACTAGCGGATACAATGAGCAGTTCTTC
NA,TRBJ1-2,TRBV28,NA,CASSGIGYGYTF,TGTGCCAGCAGCGGTATCGGTTATGGCTACACCTTC
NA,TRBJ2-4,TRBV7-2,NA,CASSLLFAGNPKNSQYF,TGTGCCAGCAGCTTATTGTTCGCGGGAAACCCCAAAAACAGTCAGTACTTC
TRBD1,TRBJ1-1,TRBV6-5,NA,CASSSTGGWGTEAFF,TGTGCCAGCAGTTCCACAGGGGGCTGGGGCACTGAAGCTTTCTTT
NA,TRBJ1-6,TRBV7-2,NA,CASSLGANSPLHF,TGTGCCAGCAGCTTAGGGGCAAATTCACCCCTCCACTTT
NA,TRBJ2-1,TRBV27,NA,CASSPDYEGEQFF,TGTGCCAGCAGCCCGGACTATGAAGGAGAGCAGTTCTTC
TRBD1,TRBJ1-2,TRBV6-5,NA,CASRTGTGYGYTF,TGTGCCAGCAGGACCGGGACAGGCTATGGCTACACCTTC
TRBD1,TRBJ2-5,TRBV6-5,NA,CASSHQGAGETQYF,TGTGCCAGCAGCCACCAGGGGGCCGGAGAGACCCAGTACTTC
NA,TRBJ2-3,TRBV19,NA,CASSFGGPTDTQYF,TGTGCCAGTAGTTTCGGGGGACCCACAGATACGCAGTATTTT
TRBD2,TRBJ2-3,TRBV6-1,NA,CASSGSSGGADTQYF,TGTGCCAGCAGTGGGTCTAGCGGGGGGGCAGATACGCAGTATTTT
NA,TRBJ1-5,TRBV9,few,CASGQGSNQPQHF,TGTGCCAGCGGTCAGGGGAGCAATCAGCCCCAGCATTTT
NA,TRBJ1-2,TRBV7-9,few,CASSLDGEGDYGYTF,TGTGCCAGCAGCTTAGATGGGGAGGGTGACTATGGCTACACCTTC
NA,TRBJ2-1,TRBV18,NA,CASSGQGSYNEQFF,TGTGCCAGCTCGGGGCAGGGGTCCTACAATGAGCAGTTCTTC
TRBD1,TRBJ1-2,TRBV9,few,CASSVEGGGAYGYTF,TGTGCCAGCAGCGTAGAAGGAGGGGGCGCTTATGGCTACACCTTC
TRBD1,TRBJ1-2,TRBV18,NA,CASSPSGTGSRNYGYTF,TGTGCCAGCTCACCATCCGGGACAGGGTCACGGAACTATGGCTACACCTTC
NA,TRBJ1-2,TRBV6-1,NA,CASVRDYGYTF,TGTGCCAGCGTCAGGGACTATGGCTACACCTTC
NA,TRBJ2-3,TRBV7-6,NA,CASSLAERLGDTQYF,TGTGCCAGCAGCTTAGCGGAAAGACTAGGGGATACGCAGTATTTT
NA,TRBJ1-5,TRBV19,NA,CASQQGGNQPQHF,TGTGCCAGCCAACAGGGTGGCAATCAGCCCCAGCATTTT
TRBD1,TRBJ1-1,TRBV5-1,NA,CASSPFPGQANTEAFF,TGCGCCAGCAGCCCCTTCCCCGGACAGGCGAACACTGAAGCTTTCTTT
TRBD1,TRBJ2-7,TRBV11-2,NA,CASSFGQGAGYEQYF,TGTGCCAGCAGCTTCGGACAGGGGGCCGGGTACGAGCAGTACTTC
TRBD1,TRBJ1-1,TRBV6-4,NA,CASRTTGDTEAFF,TGTGCCAGCAGAACTACAGGGGACACTGAAGCTTTCTTT
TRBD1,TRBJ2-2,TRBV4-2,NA,CASSQGTLGQANTRELFF,TGTGCCAGCAGCCAGGGGACGCTTGGACAGGCGAACACCAGGGAGCTGTTTTTT
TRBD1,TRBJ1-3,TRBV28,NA,CASSNTGTGFSGNTIYF,TGTGCCAGCAGTAATACCGGGACAGGGTTCTCTGGAAACACCATATATTTT
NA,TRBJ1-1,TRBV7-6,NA,CASSPWRRVNNTEAFF,TGTGCCAGCAGCCCCTGGCGCAGGGTAAACAACACTGAAGCTTTCTTT